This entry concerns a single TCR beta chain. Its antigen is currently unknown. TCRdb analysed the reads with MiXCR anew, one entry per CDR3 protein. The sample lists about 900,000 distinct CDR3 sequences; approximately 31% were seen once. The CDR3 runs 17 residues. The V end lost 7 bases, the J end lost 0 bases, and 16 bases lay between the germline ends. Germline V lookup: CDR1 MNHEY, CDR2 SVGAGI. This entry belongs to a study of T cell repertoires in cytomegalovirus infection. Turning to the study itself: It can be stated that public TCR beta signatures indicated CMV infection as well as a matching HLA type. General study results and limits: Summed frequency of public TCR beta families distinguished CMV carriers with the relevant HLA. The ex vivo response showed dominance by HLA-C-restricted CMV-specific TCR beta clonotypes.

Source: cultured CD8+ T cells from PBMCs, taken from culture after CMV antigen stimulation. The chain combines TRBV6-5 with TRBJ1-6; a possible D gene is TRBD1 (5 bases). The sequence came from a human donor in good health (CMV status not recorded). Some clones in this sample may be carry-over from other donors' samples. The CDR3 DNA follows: TGTGCCAGCACCACGATCCGGACAATCTCCTATAATTCACCCCTCCACTTT. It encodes CASTTIRTISYNSPLHF.